One and the same sample provided the 23 T cell receptor beta chains below, sequenced in a study of long-term antiretroviral therapy in people with HIV. The authors ran the immunoSEQ assay, v3.0, at survey level. Clones were sequenced by immunoSEQ multiplex PCR, and TCRdb holds only the in-frame ones, with some missing. The repertoire holds 20,000 to 25,000 clones, with roughly 75% as singletons. The sample here was unsorted PBMCs, taken 2.9 years after starting antiretroviral therapy. The receptors originated from a woman younger than 45 with HIV.

This chain links TRBV7-3 with TRBJ2-1; tentatively, D is TRBD2 (6 bases). This CDR3 contains 17 residues. The V end was cut by 5 bases, the J end by 5 bases, with 22 bases between. Looked up from germline, CDR1 is SGHTA and CDR2 is FQGTGA. CDR3 sequence (DNA): TGTGCCAGCAGCCCCCATGGAGGGGAGGCCCTTGACAATGAGCAGTTCTTC. Translated: CASSPHGGEALDNEQFF.

This clone has a handful of counts. The gene calls are TRBV6-4 and TRBJ2-7; TRBD2 matches at 8 bases. The length of the CDR3 is 16 residues. Germline CDR1 MRHNA, CDR2 SNTAGT. V was pared by 10 bases and J by 4 bases, with 18 bases of the junction left unmatched. CDR3 coding DNA: TGTGCCACCCTGGGGACCCCGGGACTAGTAGATTACGAGCAGTACTTC. Translated: CATLGTPGLVDYEQYF.

This clone was found once. This chain links TRBV7-9 with TRBJ2-7, with 9 bases that match TRBD1. In germline, CDR1 is SEHNR, CDR2 FQNEAQ (reference sequence). The CDR3 sequence is 12 residues long. As DNA, the CDR3 is TGTGCCAGCAGCTTAACGACAGGGGGGTACGTCGTC. Translated, it gives CASSLTTGGYVV.

The CDR3 protein is CASSEGRGAEAFF. The DNA of the CDR3 is TGTGCCAGCAGTGAGGGTAGGGGGGCTGAAGCTTTCTTT. This chain links TRBV6-4 with TRBJ1-1; D is possibly TRBD1 (6 bases). Germline CDR1 is MRHNA and CDR2 is SNTAGT. The CDR3 is 13 residues long. With 3 bases removed from V and 6 bases from J, the gap between germline ends came to 11 bases.

In this sample, this clone turned up a few times. The rearrangement links TRBV18 to TRBJ1-6, with no clear D. Looked up from germline, CDR1 is KGHSH and CDR2 is LQKENI. Deletions cut 2 bases from V and 9 bases from J, with 11 bases between. The CDR3 is 14 residues long. CDR3 coding DNA: TGTGCCAGCTCACCAGCCAGGACGGTTTCACCCCTCCACTTT. Translating gives CASSPARTVSPLHF.

This clone was picked up one time. This sequence joins TRBV5-1 and TRBJ1-1; D not certain. Germline-derived CDR1 and CDR2 are SGHRS and YFSETQ. V was cut by 8 bases and J by 1 base, with 9 bases left in between. The CDR3 is made up of 12 amino acids. CDR3 nucleotides: TGCGCCAGTAGGACGGGGAACACTGAAGCTTTCTTT. It specifies CASRTGNTEAFF.

The rearrangement joins TRBV7-8 to TRBJ2-5; D uncertain. This CDR3 is 11 amino acids long. V lost 9 bases to trimming and J lost 5 bases, with 10 bases between them. Germline CDR1 is SGHVS and CDR2 is FQNEAQ. CDR3 in DNA: TGTGCCAGTGCCCTCGGGGAGACCCAGTACTTC. It codes for CASALGETQYF.

Comment on this clone: The junction departs from the called germline gene at one end, perhaps through a read error. The chain combines TRBV19 with TRBJ1-2, with D tentatively TRBD1 (6 bases). This CDR3 has 15 amino acids. CDR1 is LNHDA, CDR2 SQIVND, per germline (reference sequence). Written as DNA, the CDR3 is TGTGCCGGTAGACCGGGACACCATCCTAACTATGGCTACACCTTC. Residues: CAGRPGHHPNYGYTF.

The V gene is TRBV5-8, the J gene TRBJ1-2; D gene ambiguous. The germline V gene has CDR1 SGHTS and CDR2 YDEGEE. Trimming pared 2 bases from V and 2 bases from J, leaving 7 bases between. This CDR3 spans 13 amino acids. For the CDR3, the DNA is TGTGCCAGCAGCTTAGCACAAAACTATGGCTACACCTTC. It specifies CASSLAQNYGYTF.

V gene TRBV19 combines with J gene TRBJ1-4; D may be TRBD1 (5 bases). V was shortened by 1 base and J by 5 bases, with 29 bases between the two germline ends. Germline loops: CDR1 LNHDA, CDR2 SQIVND (reference sequence). This CDR3 is built from 21 residues. The CDR3 is CASSIGPFSAGRKMSNEKLFF. The CDR3 DNA is TGTGCCAGTAGTATAGGGCCATTTTCCGCAGGGAGAAAGATGTCGAATGAAAAACTGTTTTTT.

The chain uses TRBV7-2 and TRBJ2-1; TRBD1 aligns across 8 bases. Germline V gives CDR1 SGHTA, CDR2 FQGNSA. Trimming removed 5 bases from V and 8 bases from J; junction bases left unmatched: 8. The CDR3 has 14 residues. CDR3 bases: TGTGCCAGCAGCGCAGGGGGCCCCTGGGATGAGCAGTTCTTC. This translates into CASSAGGPWDEQFF.

This clone has a handful of counts. This chain uses TRBV2 with TRBJ2-2; the D gene is possibly TRBD1 (5 bases). V was cut by 7 bases and J by 1 base, with 10 bases left in between. The CDR3 spans 14 residues. Germline CDR1 SNHLY, CDR2 FYNNEI. This CDR3 reads CASKGDVNTGELFF. The DNA for the CDR3 is TGTGCCAGCAAAGGGGATGTGAACACCGGGGAGCTGTTTTTT.

CDR3 bases: TGTGCCAGCGAGGACCGGCCCGGGGAGCTGTTTTTT. Translated: CASEDRPGELFF. This chain uses TRBV9 with TRBJ2-2; D gene uncertain. Germline CDR1 reads SGDLS; CDR2 reads YYNGEE. The CDR3 totals 12 residues. V gave up 7 bases and J gave up 6 bases, with 10 bases separating them.

The rearrangement uses TRBV18 and TRBJ1-6; D not resolved. The CDR3 has 15 residues. Germline V lookup: CDR1 KGHSH, CDR2 LQKENI. V was clipped by 3 bases and J by 6 bases, with 12 bases between them. The CDR3 loop is CASSPRKEPNSPLHF. In DNA form, the CDR3 reads TGTGCCAGCTCACCGAGAAAAGAGCCTAATTCACCCCTCCACTTT.

The chain carries TRBV5-1 and TRBJ1-2, with D unresolved. There are 12 residues in the CDR3. Trimming stripped 7 bases from V and 6 bases from J, with 13 bases between. Germline CDR1 SGHRS, CDR2 YFSETQ. The CDR3 nucleotides are TGCGCCAGCTTTGGTTGGTTGGATGGCTACACCTTC. Protein sequence: CASFGWLDGYTF.

CDR3: CASSDDRGGNEQFF. In DNA, the CDR3 is TGTGCCAGCAGCGATGACAGGGGTGGGAATGAGCAGTTCTTC. The chain employs TRBV9 and TRBJ2-1; 8 bases fit TRBD1. Unmatched junction bases numbered 6, after V lost 3 bases and J lost 7 bases. The CDR3 extends over 14 amino acids. In germline, CDR1 is SGDLS, CDR2 YYNGEE.

The rearrangement joins TRBV12-5 to TRBJ1-4; TRBD1 matches 10 bases. V dropped 8 bases and J dropped 7; count of bases not matched to a gene: 7. Germline assignment: CDR1 LGHNT and CDR2 FRNRAP. The CDR3 is 14 amino acids. The CDR3 nucleotides are TGTGCTAGTTCATTGACAGGGGGCAGTGAAAAACTGTTTTTT. Amino acids: CASSLTGGSEKLFF.

V usage is TRBV27 and J usage is TRBJ1-2; 9 bases agree with TRBD1. The CDR3 runs to 15 residues. Germline V CDR1 and CDR2: MNHEY, SMNVEV (reference sequence). The J segment lost 6 bases and the V segment lost 5 bases, leaving 10 bases of the junction unmatched. CDR3 nucleotide sequence: TGTGCCAGCAGTCGCCGTCGATGGGACAGGGATGGCTACACCTTC. It yields the protein CASSRRRWDRDGYTF.

This chain connects TRBV9 to TRBJ1-3, with D maybe TRBD1 (5 bases). Per the germline V gene, CDR1 is SGDLS and CDR2 is YYNGEE. The V and J ends lost 0 bases and 4 bases respectively, with 8 bases between them. CDR3 length: 14 amino acids. Here the CDR3 reads CASSVGRTGNTIYF. DNA of the CDR3: TGTGCCAGCAGCGTAGGCAGGACAGGAAACACCATATATTTT.

The CDR3 region has the DNA TGCGCCAGCAGCCAAGTTACAGTCACTGAAGCTTTCTTT. Translating it yields CASSQVTVTEAFF. The rearrangement joins TRBV4-1 to TRBJ1-1; D remains unclear. Trimming stripped 1 base from V and 4 bases from J, with 7 bases between. The CDR3 is made up of 13 amino acids. CDR1 MGHRA and CDR2 YSYEKL come from the germline V gene.

The gene calls are TRBV18 and TRBJ1-1; the D is unclear. Germline V gives CDR1 KGHSH, CDR2 LQKENI. CDR3 size: 18 residues. V gave up 4 bases and J gave up 0 bases, with 21 bases separating them. DNA for the CDR3: TGTGCCAGCTCACTTGATTTTTGGACGGAACTGATGAACACTGAAGCTTTCTTT. Translating gives CASSLDFWTELMNTEAFF. Full variable domain (remainder filled in from reference TRBV18 and TRBJ1-1): NAGVMQNPRHLVRRRGQEARLRCSPMKGHSHVYWYRQLPEEGLKFMVYLQKENIIDESGMPKERFSAEFPKEGPSILRIQQVVRGDSAAYFCASSLDFWTELMNTEAFFGQGTRLTVV.

The chain recombines TRBV19 with TRBJ2-3; D is unclear. V dropped 5 bases and J dropped 2 bases, with 8 bases sitting between them. Germline CDR1 LNHDA, CDR2 SQIVND (reference sequence). The CDR3 sequence is 13 residues long. CDR3 DNA: TGTGCCAGTAGTCTAGGTCACACAGATACGCAGTATTTT. This translates into CASSLGHTDTQYF.

The V call is TRBV25-1, the J call TRBJ1-3; D may be TRBD1 (5 bases). V was trimmed by 8 bases and J by 2 bases, leaving 16 bases between them. Germline CDR1 MGHDK, CDR2 SYGVNS. This CDR3 has 15 amino acids. The CDR3 DNA follows: TGTGCCAGCCGGGGGAAGGAAGGGACTGGAAACACCATATATTTT. Amino acid sequence: CASRGKEGTGNTIYF.